This T cell receptor (beta chain) stems from a study of beta chain features in type 1 diabetes. V gave up 4 bases and J gave up 0 bases; unmatched junction bases: 8. The CDR3 consists of 16 residues. Germline assignment: CDR1 MGHDK and CDR2 SYGVNS. Sorting based on CD45RO/CCR7/CD25/CD127/CD95/CD27 separated CD4+ naive, central memory, regulatory and stem cell-like memory cells. All of the isolated RNA was reverse transcribed, so expressed TCRB transcripts were sequenced. Sequencing used immunoSEQ multiplex PCR; TCRdb keeps in-frame clones, though not all of them. The table includes 200,000 to 250,000 clones, about a tenth detected once.

The chain links TRBV25-1 to TRBJ2-5; 7 nucleotides line up with TRBD1. The receptor was derived from a man aged 18 to 30 in good health. Sequenced material: central memory CD4+ T cells from blood. The CDR3 sequence is CASSAQGVGYQETQYF. The CDR3 bases are TGTGCCAGCAGTGCGCAGGGGGTAGGGTACCAAGAGACCCAGTACTTC.